This T cell receptor (beta chain) was sequenced for a study of cytomegalovirus exposure and HLA in healthy donors. This clone appeared a few times. V gave up 2 bases and J gave up 1 base, with 18 bases separating them. Germline V gene data show CDR1 as SGHAT and CDR2 as FQDESV (reference sequence). The CDR3 covers 17 residues. The PCR employed 60 Vbeta primers together with 13 Jbeta primers. Using immunoSEQ multiplex PCR, the repertoire was profiled, and TCRdb retains in-frame clones only, with some absent. The table has 140,000 to 150,000 clones, around 70% seen once. The genes are TRBV11-1 and TRBJ2-7; possible D gene TRBD1, 6 bases. The source material was PBMCs. The receptor comes from a woman between 55 and 75 years old in good health and CMV-seropositive. The CDR3, as DNA: TGTGCCAGCAGCTTACTCGGGAAGGGACAAGGGTCCTACGAGCAGTACTTC. Amino acids: CASSLLGKGQGSYEQYF.